This passage covers 9 T cell receptor beta chains from one sample sequenced in a study of graft-versus-host responses after intestinal transplantation. These receptors' antigens are unknown. This table comes from immunoSEQ multiplex PCR, and its TCRdb copy is limited to in-frame clones, with some not included. The sample contains 60,000 to 80,000 clones, roughly 87% of which appear only once. The sample was unstimulated CD8+ T cells sorted from spleen or lymph node cells, taken before intestinal transplant. The receptor source for this set is a human donor who received an intestinal transplant.

V is TRBV2 and J is TRBJ2-7; unclear D gene. V was pared by 1 base and J by 2 bases, with 6 bases between. Germline values: CDR1 SNHLY, CDR2 FYNNEI. The CDR3 sequence is 13 residues long. The CDR3 here is CASSEGAPYEQYF. CDR3 sequence (DNA): TGTGCCAGCAGTGAAGGGGCCCCCTACGAGCAGTACTTC.

The chain has TRBV4-1 and TRBJ2-7; weak D call: TRBD1 (5 bases). Germline assignment: CDR1 MGHRA and CDR2 YSYEKL. Trimming left V 1 base short and J 3 bases short, with 10 bases between. The length of the CDR3 is 14 residues. In nucleotides, the CDR3 is TGCGCCAGCAGCCAAGTAGGGGTGGGCTACGAGCAGTACTTC. Protein product: CASSQVGVGYEQYF.

This clone was seen just once. This CDR3 is also generated by other DNA sequences in the sample. This chain connects TRBV7-9 to TRBJ1-4, with unresolved D. Looked up from germline, CDR1 is SEHNR and CDR2 is FQNEAQ (reference sequence). Between the trimmed V and J ends, which lost 0 bases and 5 bases, there was a span of 4 bases. The CDR3 covers 13 residues. CDR3 nucleotides: TGTGCCAGCAGCTTAGCACTGAATGAAAAACTGTTTTTT. Its translation is CASSLALNEKLFF.

The rearrangement joins TRBV7-3 to TRBJ2-3; 7 bases fit TRBD2. V was clipped by 5 bases and J by 3 bases; unmatched bases: 5. Germline V gene data show CDR1 as SGHTA and CDR2 as FQGTGA. The CDR3 is 14 amino acids. The DNA of the CDR3 is TGTGCCAGCAGCGGAACCGGGGGGACAGATACGCAGTATTTT. Amino acid sequence: CASSGTGGTDTQYF. Based on the CDR3 plus reference TRBV7-3 and TRBJ2-3, the full variable domain is GAGVSQTPSNKVTEKGKYVELRCDPISGHTALYWYRQSLGQGPEFLIYFQGTGAADDSGLPNDRFFAVRPEGSVSTLKIQRTERGDSAVYLCASSGTGGTDTQYFGPGTRLTVL.

The CDR3 DNA reads TGTGCCAGTAGTATAGGCGGGGGGGCCCAAGAGACCCAGTACTTC. It specifies CASSIGGGAQETQYF. This chain joins TRBV19 and TRBJ2-5, with 9 bases aligning to TRBD2. Germline V gene sequence: CDR1 LNHDA, CDR2 SQIVND (reference sequence). CDR3 length: 15 residues. J gave up 1 base and V 1 base, and 1 base lay outside the gene matches.

The chain joins TRBV9 to TRBJ1-6; TRBD1 matches 9 bases. The CDR3 totals 16 residues. Germline V gene sequence: CDR1 SGDLS, CDR2 YYNGEE. With 0 bases clipped from V and 7 bases from J, the junction kept 5 bases outside the gene matches. The CDR3 coding sequence is TGTGCCAGCAGCGTAGTGGGGACAGGGTTCAATTCACCCCTCCACTTT. Amino acid sequence: CASSVVGTGFNSPLHF.

The chain combines TRBV5-1 with TRBJ1-2, with D tentatively TRBD1 (6 bases). There are 15 residues in the CDR3. V was cut by 0 bases and J by 1 base, with 10 bases left in between. Germline V gene data show CDR1 as SGHRS and CDR2 as YFSETQ. The CDR3 DNA reads TGCGCCAGCAGCTTGGACAAACAGGGTAACTATGGCTACACCTTC. This translates into CASSLDKQGNYGYTF.

V gene TRBV11-2 combines with J gene TRBJ2-7, with 7 bases fitting TRBD2. Germline CDR1 reads SGHAT; CDR2 reads FQNNGV. The V and J ends lost 0 bases and 3 bases, in that order; junction bases with no gene match: 5. This CDR3 has 15 residues. The CDR3 region is CASSLEASGNYEQYF. Written as DNA, the CDR3 is TGTGCCAGCAGCTTAGAGGCTAGCGGAAACTACGAGCAGTACTTC.

This clone was seen a single time. J is TRBJ2-1 and V is TRBV2; 12 bases match TRBD2. Germline CDR1 is SNHLY and CDR2 is FYNNEI. The CDR3 totals 15 residues. With 6 bases clipped from V and 5 bases from J, the junction kept 5 bases outside the gene matches. This CDR3 is CASRATSGGHNEQFF. CDR3 nucleotides: TGTGCCAGCAGAGCGACTAGCGGGGGCCACAATGAGCAGTTCTTC.